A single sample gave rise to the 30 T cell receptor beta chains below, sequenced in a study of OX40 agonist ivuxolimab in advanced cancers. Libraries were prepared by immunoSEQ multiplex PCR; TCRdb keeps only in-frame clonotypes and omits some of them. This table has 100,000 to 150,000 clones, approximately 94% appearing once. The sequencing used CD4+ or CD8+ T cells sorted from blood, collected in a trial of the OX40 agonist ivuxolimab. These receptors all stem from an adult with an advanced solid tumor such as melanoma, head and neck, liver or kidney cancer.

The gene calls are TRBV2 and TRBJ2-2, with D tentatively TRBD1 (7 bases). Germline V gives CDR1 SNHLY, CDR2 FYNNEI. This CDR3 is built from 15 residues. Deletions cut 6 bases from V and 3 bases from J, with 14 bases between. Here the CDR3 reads CASRGGQMDTGELFF. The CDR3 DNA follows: TGTGCCAGCAGGGGGGGACAGATGGACACCGGGGAGCTGTTTTTT.

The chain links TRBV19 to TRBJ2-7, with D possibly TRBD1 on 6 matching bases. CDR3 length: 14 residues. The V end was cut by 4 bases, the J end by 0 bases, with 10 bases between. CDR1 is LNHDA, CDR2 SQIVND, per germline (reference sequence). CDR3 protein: CASSKDRTSYEQYF. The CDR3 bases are TGTGCCAGTAGTAAAGACAGGACCTCCTACGAGCAGTACTTC.

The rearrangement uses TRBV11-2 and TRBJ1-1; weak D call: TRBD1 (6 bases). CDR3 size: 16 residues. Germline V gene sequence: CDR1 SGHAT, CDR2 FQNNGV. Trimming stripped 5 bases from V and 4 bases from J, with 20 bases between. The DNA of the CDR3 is TGTGCCAGCAGCCCCCTTCCCGGGGGCGTTGCCACTGAAGCTTTCTTT. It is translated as CASSPLPGGVATEAFF.

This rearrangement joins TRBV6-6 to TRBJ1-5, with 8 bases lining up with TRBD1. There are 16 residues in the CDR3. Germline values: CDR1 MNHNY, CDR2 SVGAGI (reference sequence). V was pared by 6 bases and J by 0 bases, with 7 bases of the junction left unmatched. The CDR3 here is CASRPDRGYSNQPQHF. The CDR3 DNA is TGTGCCAGCAGACCAGACAGGGGTTATAGCAATCAGCCCCAGCATTTT.

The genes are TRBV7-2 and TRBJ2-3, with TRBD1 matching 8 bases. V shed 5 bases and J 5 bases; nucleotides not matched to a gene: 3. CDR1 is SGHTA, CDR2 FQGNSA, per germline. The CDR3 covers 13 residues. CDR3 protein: CASSQGARDTQYF. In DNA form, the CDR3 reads TGTGCCAGCAGCCAGGGGGCGCGAGATACGCAGTATTTT.

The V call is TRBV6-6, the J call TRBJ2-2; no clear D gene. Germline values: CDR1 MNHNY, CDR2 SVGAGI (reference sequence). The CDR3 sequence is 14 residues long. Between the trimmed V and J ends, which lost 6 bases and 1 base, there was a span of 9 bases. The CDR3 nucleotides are TGTGCCAGCAGGGGTCCGGTGAACACCGGGGAGCTGTTTTTT. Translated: CASRGPVNTGELFF.

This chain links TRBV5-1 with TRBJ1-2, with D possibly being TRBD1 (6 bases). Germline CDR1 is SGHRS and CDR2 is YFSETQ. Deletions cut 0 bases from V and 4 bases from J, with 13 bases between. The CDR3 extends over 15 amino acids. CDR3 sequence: CASSLGAGEAYGYTF. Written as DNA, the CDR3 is TGCGCCAGCAGCTTGGGAGCAGGGGAGGCCTATGGCTACACCTTC.

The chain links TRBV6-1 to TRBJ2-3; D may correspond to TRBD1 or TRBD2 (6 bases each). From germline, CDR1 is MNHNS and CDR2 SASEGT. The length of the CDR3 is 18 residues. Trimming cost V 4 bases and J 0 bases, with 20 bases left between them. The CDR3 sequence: CASSAGAFPLSSTDTQYF. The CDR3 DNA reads TGTGCCAGCAGTGCGGGGGCATTCCCACTATCTAGCACAGATACGCAGTATTTT.

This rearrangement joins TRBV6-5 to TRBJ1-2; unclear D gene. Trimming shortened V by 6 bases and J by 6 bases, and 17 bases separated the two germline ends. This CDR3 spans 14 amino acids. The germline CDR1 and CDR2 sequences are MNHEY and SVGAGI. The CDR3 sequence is CASSPREGRDGYTF. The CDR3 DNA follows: TGTGCCAGCAGCCCTCGGGAGGGTCGAGATGGCTACACCTTC.

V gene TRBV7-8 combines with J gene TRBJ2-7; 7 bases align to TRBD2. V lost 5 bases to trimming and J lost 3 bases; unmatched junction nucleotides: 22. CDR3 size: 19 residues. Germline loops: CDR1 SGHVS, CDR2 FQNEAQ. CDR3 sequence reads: CASSKVRGTSRPGGYEQYF. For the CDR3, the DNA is TGTGCCAGCAGCAAGGTGCGGGGGACCTCTCGCCCTGGGGGCTACGAGCAGTACTTC.

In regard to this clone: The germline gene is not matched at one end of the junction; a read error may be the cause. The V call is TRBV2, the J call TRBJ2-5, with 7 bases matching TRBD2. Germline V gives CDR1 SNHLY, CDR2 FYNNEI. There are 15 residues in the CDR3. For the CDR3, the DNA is TGTGCCAGCAGTGGGGGAGGGGCGAGGTTGGAGACCGAGTACTTC. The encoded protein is CASSGGGARLETEYF.

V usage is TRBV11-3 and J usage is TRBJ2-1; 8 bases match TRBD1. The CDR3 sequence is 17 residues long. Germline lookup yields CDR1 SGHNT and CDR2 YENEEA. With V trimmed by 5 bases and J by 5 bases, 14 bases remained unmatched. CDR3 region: CASSHQTRDRRHNEQFF. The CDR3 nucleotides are TGTGCCAGCAGCCATCAGACCCGGGACAGGCGCCACAATGAGCAGTTCTTC.

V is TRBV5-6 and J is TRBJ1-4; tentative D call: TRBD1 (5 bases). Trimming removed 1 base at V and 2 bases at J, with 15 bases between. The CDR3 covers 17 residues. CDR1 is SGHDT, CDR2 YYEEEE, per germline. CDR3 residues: CASSLSVGVVTNEKLFF. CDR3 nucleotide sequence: TGTGCCAGCAGCTTGAGCGTAGGGGTGGTTACTAATGAAAAACTGTTTTTT.

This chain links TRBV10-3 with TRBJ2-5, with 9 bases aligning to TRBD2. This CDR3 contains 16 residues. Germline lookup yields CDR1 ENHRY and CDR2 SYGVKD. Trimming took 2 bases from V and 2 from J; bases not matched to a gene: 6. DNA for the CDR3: TGTGCCATCAGTGAGCCGGGACTAGCAGGGCAAGAGACCCAGTACTTC. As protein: CAISEPGLAGQETQYF.

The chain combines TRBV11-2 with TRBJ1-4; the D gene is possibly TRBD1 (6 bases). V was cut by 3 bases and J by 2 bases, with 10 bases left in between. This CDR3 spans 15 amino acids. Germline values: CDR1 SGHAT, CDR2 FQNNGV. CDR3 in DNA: TGTGCCAGCAGCTTCCGGACAGCTACTAATGAAAAACTGTTTTTT. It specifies CASSFRTATNEKLFF.

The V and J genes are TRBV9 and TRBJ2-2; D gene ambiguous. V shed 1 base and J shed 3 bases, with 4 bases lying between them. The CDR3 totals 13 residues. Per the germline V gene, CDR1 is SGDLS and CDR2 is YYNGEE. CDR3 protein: CASSVRYTGELFF. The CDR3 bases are TGTGCCAGCAGCGTAAGGTACACCGGGGAGCTGTTTTTT.

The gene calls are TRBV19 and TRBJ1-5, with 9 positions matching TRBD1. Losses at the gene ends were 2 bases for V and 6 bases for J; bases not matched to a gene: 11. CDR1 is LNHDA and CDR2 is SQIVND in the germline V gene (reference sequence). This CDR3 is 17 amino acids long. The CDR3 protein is CASSITGGAFWTQPQHF. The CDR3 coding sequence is TGTGCCAGTAGTATAACAGGGGGCGCGTTTTGGACTCAGCCCCAGCATTTT.

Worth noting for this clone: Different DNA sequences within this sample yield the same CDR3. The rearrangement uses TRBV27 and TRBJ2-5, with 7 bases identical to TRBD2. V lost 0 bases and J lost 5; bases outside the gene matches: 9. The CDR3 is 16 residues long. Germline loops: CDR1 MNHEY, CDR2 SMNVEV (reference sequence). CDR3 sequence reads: CASSLSGRLAGETQYF. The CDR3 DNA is TGTGCCAGCAGTTTATCGGGACGGTTAGCGGGTGAGACCCAGTACTTC.

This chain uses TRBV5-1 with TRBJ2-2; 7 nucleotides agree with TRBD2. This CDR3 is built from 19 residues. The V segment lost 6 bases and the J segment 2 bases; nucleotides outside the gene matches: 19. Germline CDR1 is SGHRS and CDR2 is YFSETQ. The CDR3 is CASTPRNNGDYDNTGELFF. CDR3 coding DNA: TGCGCCAGCACCCCCCGAAATAACGGGGACTATGATAACACCGGGGAGCTGTTTTTT.

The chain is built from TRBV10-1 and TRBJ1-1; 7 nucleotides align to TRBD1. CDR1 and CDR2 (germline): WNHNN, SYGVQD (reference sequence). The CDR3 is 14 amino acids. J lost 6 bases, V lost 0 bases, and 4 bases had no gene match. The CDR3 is CASSESGTVAEAFF. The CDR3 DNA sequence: TGCGCCAGCAGTGAGTCCGGGACAGTCGCTGAAGCTTTCTTT.

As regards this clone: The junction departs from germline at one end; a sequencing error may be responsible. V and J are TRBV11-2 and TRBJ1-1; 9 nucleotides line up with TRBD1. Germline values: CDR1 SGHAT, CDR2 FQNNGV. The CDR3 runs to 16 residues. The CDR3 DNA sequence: TGTGCCGGCAGCTATCTTCCGGGACAGGGGAACACTGAAGCTTTCTTT. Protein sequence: CAGSYLPGQGNTEAFF.

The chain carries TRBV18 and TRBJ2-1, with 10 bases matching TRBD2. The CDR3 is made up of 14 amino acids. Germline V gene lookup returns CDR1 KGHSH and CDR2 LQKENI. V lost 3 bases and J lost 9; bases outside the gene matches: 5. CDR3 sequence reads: CASSPTASGGEQFF. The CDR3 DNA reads TGTGCCAGCTCACCCACGGCTAGCGGGGGTGAGCAGTTCTTC.

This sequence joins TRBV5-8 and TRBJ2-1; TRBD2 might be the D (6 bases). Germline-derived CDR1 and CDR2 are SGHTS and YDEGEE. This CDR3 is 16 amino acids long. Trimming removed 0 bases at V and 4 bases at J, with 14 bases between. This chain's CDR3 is CASSLVWEADYNEQFF. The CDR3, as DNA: TGTGCCAGCAGCTTGGTTTGGGAGGCGGATTACAATGAGCAGTTCTTC.

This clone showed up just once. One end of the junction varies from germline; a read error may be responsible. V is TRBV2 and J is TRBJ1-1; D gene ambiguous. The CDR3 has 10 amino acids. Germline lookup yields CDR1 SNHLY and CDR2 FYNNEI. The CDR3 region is CASKGNGIPF. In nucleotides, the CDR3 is TGTGCCAGCAAGGGTAACGGGATTCCCTTT. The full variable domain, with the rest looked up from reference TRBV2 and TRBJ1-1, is EPEVTQTPSHQVTQMGQEVILRCVPISNHLYFYWYRQILGQKVEFLVSFYNNEISEKSEIFDDQFSVERPDGSNFTLKIRSTKLEDSAMYFCASKGNGIPFGQGTRLTVV.

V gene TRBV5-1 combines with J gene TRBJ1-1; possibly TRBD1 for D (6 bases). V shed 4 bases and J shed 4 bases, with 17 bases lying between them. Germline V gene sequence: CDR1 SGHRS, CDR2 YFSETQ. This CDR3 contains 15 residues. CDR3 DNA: TGCGCCAGCAGCACCGGACAGATTTCACGCACTGAAGCTTTCTTT. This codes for CASSTGQISRTEAFF.

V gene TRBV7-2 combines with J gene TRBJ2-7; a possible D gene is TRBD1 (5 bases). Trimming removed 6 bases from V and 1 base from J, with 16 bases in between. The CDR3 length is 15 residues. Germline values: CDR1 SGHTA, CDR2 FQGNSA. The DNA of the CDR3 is TGTGCCAGCAGTTACACAGGTTCCCTGTCCTACGAGCAGTACTTC. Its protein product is CASSYTGSLSYEQYF. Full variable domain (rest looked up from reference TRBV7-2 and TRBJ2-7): GAGVSQSPSNKVTEKGKDVELRCDPISGHTALYWYRQSLGQGLEFLIYFQGNSAPDKSGLPSDRFSAERTGGSVSTLTIQRTQQEDSAVYLCASSYTGSLSYEQYFGPGTRLTVT.

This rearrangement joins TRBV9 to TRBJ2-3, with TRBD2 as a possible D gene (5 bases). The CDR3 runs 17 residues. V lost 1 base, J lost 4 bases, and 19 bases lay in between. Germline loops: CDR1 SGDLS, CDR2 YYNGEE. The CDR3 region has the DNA TGTGCCAGCAGCGTATGGGCCCCCCCTAGCAAGGCAGATACGCAGTATTTT. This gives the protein CASSVWAPPSKADTQYF.

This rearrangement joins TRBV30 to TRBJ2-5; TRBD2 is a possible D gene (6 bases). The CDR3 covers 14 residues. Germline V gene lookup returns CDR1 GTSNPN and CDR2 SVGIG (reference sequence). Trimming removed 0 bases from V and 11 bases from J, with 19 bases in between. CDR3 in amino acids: CAWSVGGTSYKQYF. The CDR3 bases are TGTGCCTGGAGTGTAGGTGGGACTTCCTACAAGCAGTACTTC. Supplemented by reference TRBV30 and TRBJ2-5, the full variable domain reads SQTIHQWPATLVQPVGSPLSLECTVEGTSNPNLYWYRQAAGRGLQLLFYSVGIGQISSEVPQNLSASRPQDRQFILSSKKLLLSDSGFYLCAWSVGGTSYKQYFGPGTRLLVL.

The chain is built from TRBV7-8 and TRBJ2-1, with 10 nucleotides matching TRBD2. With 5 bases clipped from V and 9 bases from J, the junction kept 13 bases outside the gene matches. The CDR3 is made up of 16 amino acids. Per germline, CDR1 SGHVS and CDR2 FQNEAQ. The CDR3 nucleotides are TGTGCCAGCAGCCCCCAGAGCAGTGGACTAGCGGCTGAGCAGTTCTTC. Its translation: CASSPQSSGLAAEQFF.

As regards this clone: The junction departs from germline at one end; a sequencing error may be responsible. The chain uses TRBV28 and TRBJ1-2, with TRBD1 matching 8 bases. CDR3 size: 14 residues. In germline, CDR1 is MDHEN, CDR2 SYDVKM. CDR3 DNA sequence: TGTGCCAGCAGCTTATTAACAGGGGGGGAAGGGGACACCTTC. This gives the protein CASSLLTGGEGDTF.